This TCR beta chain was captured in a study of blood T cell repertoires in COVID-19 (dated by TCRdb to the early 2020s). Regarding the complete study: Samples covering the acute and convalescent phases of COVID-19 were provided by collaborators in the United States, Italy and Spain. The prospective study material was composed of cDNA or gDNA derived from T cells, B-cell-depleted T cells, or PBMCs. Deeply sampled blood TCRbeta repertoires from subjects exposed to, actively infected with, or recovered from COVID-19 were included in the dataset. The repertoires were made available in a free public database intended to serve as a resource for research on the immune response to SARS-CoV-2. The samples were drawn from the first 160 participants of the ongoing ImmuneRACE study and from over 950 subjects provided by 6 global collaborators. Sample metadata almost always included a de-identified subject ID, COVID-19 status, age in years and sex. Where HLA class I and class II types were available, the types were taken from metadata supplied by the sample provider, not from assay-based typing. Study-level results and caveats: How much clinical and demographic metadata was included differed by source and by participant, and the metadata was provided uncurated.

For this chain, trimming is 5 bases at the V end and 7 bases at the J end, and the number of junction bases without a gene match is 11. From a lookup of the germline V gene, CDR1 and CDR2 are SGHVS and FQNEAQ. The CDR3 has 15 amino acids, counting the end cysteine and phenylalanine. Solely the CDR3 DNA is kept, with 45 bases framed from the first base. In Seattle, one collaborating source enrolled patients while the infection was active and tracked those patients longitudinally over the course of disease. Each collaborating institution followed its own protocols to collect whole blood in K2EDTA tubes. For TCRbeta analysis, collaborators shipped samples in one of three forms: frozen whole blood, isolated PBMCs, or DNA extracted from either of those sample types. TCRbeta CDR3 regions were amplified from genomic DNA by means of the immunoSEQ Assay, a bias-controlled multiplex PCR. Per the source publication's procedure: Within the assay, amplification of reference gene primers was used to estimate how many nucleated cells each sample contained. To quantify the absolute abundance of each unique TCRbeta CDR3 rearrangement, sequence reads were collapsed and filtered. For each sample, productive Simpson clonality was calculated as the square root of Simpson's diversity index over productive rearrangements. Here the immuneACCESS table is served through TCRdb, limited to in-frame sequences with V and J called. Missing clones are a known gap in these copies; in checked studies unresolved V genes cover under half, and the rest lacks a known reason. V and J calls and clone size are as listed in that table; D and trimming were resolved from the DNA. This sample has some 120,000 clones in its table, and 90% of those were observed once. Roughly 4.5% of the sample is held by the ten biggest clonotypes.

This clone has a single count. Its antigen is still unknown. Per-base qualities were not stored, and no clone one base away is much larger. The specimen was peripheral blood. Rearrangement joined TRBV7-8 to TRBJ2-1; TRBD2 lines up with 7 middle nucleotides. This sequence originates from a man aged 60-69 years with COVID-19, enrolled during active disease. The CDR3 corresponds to CASSPGRVAANEQFF. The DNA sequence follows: TGTGCCAGCAGCCCAGGGAGGGTAGCGGCAAATGAGCAGTTCTTC.